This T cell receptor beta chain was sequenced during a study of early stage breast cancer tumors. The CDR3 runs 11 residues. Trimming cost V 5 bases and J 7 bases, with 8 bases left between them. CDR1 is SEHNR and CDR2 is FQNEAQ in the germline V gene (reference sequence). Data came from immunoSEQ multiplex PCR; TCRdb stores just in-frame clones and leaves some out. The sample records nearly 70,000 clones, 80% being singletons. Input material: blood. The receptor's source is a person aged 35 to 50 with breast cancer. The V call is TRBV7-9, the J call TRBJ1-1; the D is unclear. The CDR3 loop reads CASSGLIEAFF. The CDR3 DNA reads TGTGCCAGCAGCGGGCTAATTGAAGCTTTCTTT.